This T cell receptor (beta chain) was sequenced during a study of identical twins. V lost 0 bases and J lost 2, with 11 bases in between. There are 16 residues in the CDR3. Germline assignment: CDR1 ENHRY and CDR2 SYGVKD. TCRdb used MiXCR to reprocess the 5' RACE reads, holding one entry per CDR3 protein. Among roughly 770,000 distinct CDR3 sequences listed, 15% to 20% were seen once. Study-wide results and limits: The models gave estimates that fell short of the out-of-frame TCR alpha sharing seen in monozygotic twins.

As concerns this clonotype: Its antigen remains unidentified.

In addition, the sample was reused for a study of T cells expressing NK-cell markers. From that second work: Within the sequenced cohort of eight donors, seven exhibited HCMV seropositivity and one was seronegative. For several donors, the dominant NKG2C+ clonotypes made up roughly 1.0-8% of their CD8+ T cells.

The sequence was obtained from a woman between 18 and 29 years old in good health. The sequenced sample was PBMCs. The chain uses TRBV10-3 and TRBJ2-1, with D unclear. The CDR3 DNA reads TGTGCCATCAGTGAGTCTCCACTTCCTCCCTACAATGAGCAGTTCTTC. Translation: CAISESPLPPYNEQFF.